This is a list of T cell receptor beta chains from one sample in a study of tumor-infiltrating lymphocytes in primary liver carcinoma. Via MiXCR, TCRdb re-called the multiplex PCR reads, giving one row per CDR3 protein. This table holds 90,000 to 110,000 distinct CDR3 sequences, around 80% found once. Material for sequencing was liver tumor tissue from sampling region 3. The receptors shown here come from a man aged 35-49 years with primary liver carcinoma and hepatitis B virus infection. Each CDR3 is given with its conserved first and last residue. A D gene is named only where the DNA matches it firmly. Expanded clones are given a class, and other clones once, few, many or no size at all.

cdr3_length j_call v_call d_call clone_size cdr3_aa cdr3_nt
15 TRBJ2-3 TRBV6-1 TRBD2 - CASRESSSGADAHYF TGTGCCAGCAGAGAATCGTCTAGCGGGGCAGATGCGCACTATTTT
21 TRBJ2-6 TRBV11-2 TRBD1 few CANSMGGDRGISLSGANVLTF TGTGCCAACAGCATGGGGGGAGACAGGGGCATTTCCCTTTCTGGGGCCAACGTCCTGACCTTC
16 TRBJ2-3 TRBV29-1 TRBD2 - CSVLGLAWISIDTQYF TGCAGCGTTCTTGGACTAGCGTGGATAAGCATAGATACGCAGTATTTT
11 TRBJ2-7 TRBV28 TRBD1 - CVSSLQGARYF TGTGTCAGTAGCCTACAGGGGGCTAGGTACTTC
16 TRBJ2-3 TRBV11-2 TRBD2 - CASSREAGGVGDTQYF TGTGCCAGCAGCCGGGAAGCTGGGGGGGTCGGAGATACGCAATATTTT
15 TRBJ1-2 TRBV4-2 - - CASSQATGSNYGYTF TGTGCCAGCAGCCAAGCAACGGGAAGTAACTATGGTTACACCTTC
14 TRBJ2-1 TRBV11-3 - - CACSLGVSNNEQFF TGTGCCTGTAGCTTAGGCGTCTCGAACAATGAGCAGTTTTTC
11 TRBJ2-3 TRBV29-1 - - CITGKTDTQYF TGCATCACGGGAAAGACAGATACGCAGTATTTT
14 TRBJ1-6 TRBV12-3/TRBV12-4 - once CACSPGIGDSPLHF TGTGCCTGCAGCCCCGGGATAGGGGATTCACCCCTCCACTTT
19 TRBJ2-3 TRBV10-3 TRBD2 - CAISEIGLALGSGTDTQYF TGTGCCATCAGTGAAATTGGACTAGCGTTAGGAAGTGGCACAGATACGCAGTATTTT
15 TRBJ1-4 TRBV7-9 - - CASSLAVDIGEKLFF TGTGCCAGCAGCTTAGCTGTCGATATTGGTGAAAAACTGTTTTTT
15 TRBJ2-5 TRBV10-3 TRBD1 many CAISESWGQGETRYF TGTGCCATCAGTGAGTCGTGGGGTCAGGGGGAGACCCGGTACTTC
14 TRBJ2-1 TRBV12-3/TRBV12-4 TRBD2 - CASVTSGRYNEQSF TGTGCCAGTGTGACTAGCGGGAGATATAATGAGCAGTCCTTC
13 TRBJ1-1 TRBV29-1 - - CSTTRTVNTGAFF TGCAGTACGACGAGGACTGTGAACACTGGAGCTTTCTTT
14 TRBJ2-1 TRBV4-1 - - CANSHVEVWNEQFF TGCGCCAACAGCCATGTTGAGGTGTGGAATGAGCAGTTCTTC
16 TRBJ1-5 TRBV4-2 - - CASNEAAGASNQPQHF TGTGCCAGCAACGAGGCGGCGGGGGCAAGCAATCAGCCCCAGCATTTT
14 TRBJ2-1 TRBV7-9 TRBD1 - CISGDRVGPNKQFF TGTATCAGCGGTGACAGGGTTGGGCCCAATAAGCAGTTCTTC
12 TRBJ2-7 TRBV12-3/TRBV12-4 - few CASSLGTYEQYF TGTGCCAGCAGTTTGGGGACCTACGAGCAGTACTTC
13 TRBJ2-6 TRBV29-1 - - CSVAGLGANIMTF TGCAGCGTAGCAGGGCTTGGGGCCAACATCATGACTTTC
17 TRBJ1-2 TRBV6-2/TRBV6-3 - - CVSSPPRVMDSNYGHTF TGTGTCAGCAGTCCTCCGAGAGTTATGGATTCTAACTATGGCCACACCTTC
14 TRBJ2-3 TRBV28 - - CASSPPHGTDTQYF TGTGCCAGCAGTCCCCCCCACGGGACAGATACGCAGTATTTT
13 TRBJ2-2 TRBV29-1 - - CSVLREDTRELSF TGCAGCGTTCTCAGGGAGGACACCCGGGAGCTGTCTTTT
17 TRBJ2-4 TRBV11-1 TRBD2 - CASSFPGTIRAKNIQYF TGTGCCAGTAGCTTTCCCGGGACTATCAGGGCCAAAAACATTCAGTACTTC
14 TRBJ1-4 TRBV7-2 - many CASSRSTTNEKLFF TGTGCCAGCAGCCGTAGTACGACTAATGAAAAACTGTTTTTT
12 TRBJ2-1 TRBV6-5 - - CTSSKTSFEQSF TGTACCAGTAGTAAGACTAGTTTTGAGCAGTCCTTC
17 TRBJ1-5 TRBV6-6 TRBD1 - CASKMGQGALGNQLQHF TGTGCCAGCAAAATGGGACAGGGGGCGCTTGGCAATCAGCTCCAGCATTTT
15 TRBJ2-3 TRBV7-8 - - CASSPLLGSTGTQYF TGTGCCAGCAGCCCCCTACTAGGAAGCACAGGTACGCAGTATTTT
14 TRBJ1-2 TRBV12-3/TRBV12-4 - - CANSRRGVEYGYTF TGTGCCAACAGTCGTCGGGGCGTGGAATATGGCTACACCTTC
13 TRBJ2-7 TRBV28 TRBD1 - CARSLQGPVEQYF TGTGCCAGGAGTTTACAGGGGCCCGTGGAGCAGTACTTC
17 TRBJ1-2 TRBV7-8 - - CASSLASTGIAKYGYTF TGTGCCAGCAGCTTAGCGTCTACTGGGATCGCTAAGTATGGCTACACCTTC
15 TRBJ2-7 TRBV5-1 - many CASSLVGAASYEQYF TGCGCCAGCAGCTTGGTCGGCGCAGCCTCCTACGAGCAGTACTTC
14 TRBJ1-2 TRBV6-6 - - CASYAERANYGYTF TGTGCCTCATATGCGGAGCGAGCTAACTATGGCTACACCTTC
12 TRBJ1-5 TRBV28 - few CASTLGCQPQHF TGTGCCAGTACCTTAGGGTGTCAGCCCCAGCATTTT
11 TRBJ2-3 TRBV29-1 - once CSGTQESTRYF TGTAGCGGAACCCAGGAGTCCACGCGGTATTTT
12 TRBJ2-5 TRBV29-1 - - CNGMDNGETQYF TGCAACGGTATGGACAATGGAGAGACTCAGTACTTC
13 TRBJ1-2 TRBV29-1 - - CSASGLANCGYTF TGCAGCGCCTCAGGGTTGGCTAATTGTGGCTACACCTTC
16 TRBJ1-2 TRBV4-1 - many CASSQTGGEGNYGYTF TGCGCCAGCAGCCAAACAGGTGGGGAGGGGAACTATGGCTACACCTTC
13 TRBJ1-1 TRBV6-6 TRBD1 - CASSTGGTIEVFF TGTGCAAGCAGCACAGGGGGGACTATTGAAGTTTTCTTT
14 TRBJ1-6 TRBV28 - - CVSAGDMLNSPLHF TGTGTCAGCGCCGGGGACATGCTTAATTCACCCCTCCACTTT
14 TRBJ2-5 TRBV6-5 TRBD1 - CAIGYAGGKVTQYF TGTGCCATCGGCTACGCAGGGGGCAAGGTGACCCAGTACTTC
16 TRBJ2-3 TRBV5-4 TRBD2 - CTSSLLAGGSTDTQYF TGTACCAGCAGTTTGCTCGCGGGAGGGTCCACAGATACGCAGTATTTC
14 TRBJ1-2 TRBV5-5 - - CTSSTRQGGYGYTF TGTACCAGCAGCACTAGGCAGGGTGGATATGGCTACACCTTC
14 TRBJ2-4 TRBV28 - - CANSGAVAKNIQYF TGTGCCAACAGTGGGGCGGTGGCCAAAAACATCCAGTACTTC
14 TRBJ1-1 TRBV29-1 - - CSVEVGIANTEAFF TGCAGCGTTGAAGTTGGGATTGCTAACACTGAAGCTTTCTTT
15 TRBJ1-2 TRBV7-9 TRBD1 - CANSDDRQGNYGYTF TGTGCCAATAGCGACGACCGACAGGGGAACTATGGCTACACCTTC
15 TRBJ1-5 TRBV24-1 TRBD1 - CATTDRTGGNQPQHF TGTGCCACCACTGACAGAACAGGGGGCAATCAGCCCCAGCATTTT
14 TRBJ1-1 TRBV5-1 - - CASSLDGMNIEAFF TGCGCCAGCAGCTTGGACGGAATGAACATTGAAGCTTTCTTT
14 TRBJ1-2 TRBV6-6 - - CASTLQLDSYGCTF TGTGCCAGCACCTTACAGTTGGACAGCTATGGCTGCACCTTC
16 TRBJ2-5 TRBV11-2 - - CASSRPAANLQETQYF TGTGCCAGCAGCCGCCCGGCGGCCAATCTCCAAGAGACCCAGTACTTT
17 TRBJ1-5 TRBV11-3 TRBD1 - CASSKAVGGGGTDPQHF TGTGCCAGCAGCAAAGCGGTCGGGGGAGGGGGCACAGATCCGCAGCATTTT
14 TRBJ2-7 TRBV6-1 TRBD2 - CANSVGGSGGEQYF TGTGCTAACAGTGTCGGAGGGAGCGGGGGCGAGCAGTACTTC
17 TRBJ2-4 TRBV11-1 TRBD2 - CTSNFPGISGTKNIQYF TGTACCAGCAACTTTCCAGGGATTAGCGGGACCAAAAACATTCAGTACTTC
14 TRBJ2-7 TRBV6-5 - - CATSYESRPYDQYF TGTGCCACCAGTTACGAATCTAGACCCTACGATCAGTACTTC
17 TRBJ2-5 TRBV4-1 - many CASSQAFRGHRGETQYF TGCGCCAGCAGCCAAGCCTTTCGGGGGCACAGGGGAGAGACCCAGTACTTC
14 TRBJ2-1 TRBV11-3 - - CASSLGVPINEQFF TGTGCCAGTAGCTTAGGCGTCCCGATCAATGAGCAGTTCTTC
13 TRBJ1-6 TRBV14 - - CVISQGDGRPLHF TGTGTCATCAGCCAAGGGGATGGAAGACCCCTCCACTTT
13 TRBJ1-5 TRBV10-3 - - CAISETGDQPQHF TGTGCCATCAGTGAGACGGGCGATCAGCCCCAGCATTTT